The 24 T cell receptor beta chains below all came from one sample that was sequenced in a study of T-cell reconstitution after alpha-beta-depleted transplantation in children. Unique molecular identifiers were used to barcode this TCRbeta library. MiXCR, run by TCRdb on the PCR reads, gives a single entry per CDR3 protein. The repertoire includes around 410,000 distinct CDR3 sequences, approximately 11% of them detected once, and roughly 6% sits in the top ten. Specimen: PBMCs from the stem cell graft donor, collected from the stem cell graft. The receptor source for this set is a human donor who donated a stem cell graft to a child with acute myeloid leukemia.

V usage is TRBV5-1 and J usage is TRBJ1-4, with 10 bases identical to TRBD1. V gave up 0 bases and J gave up 5 bases; unmatched junction bases: 4. Germline loops: CDR1 SGHRS, CDR2 YFSETQ. The CDR3 runs to 16 residues. The DNA of the CDR3 is TGCGCCAGCAGCTTGGGCCTGGGACAGGGGAATGAAAAACTGTTTTTT. Amino acid sequence: CASSLGLGQGNEKLFF. Drawing the rest from reference TRBV5-1 and TRBJ1-4, the complete variable domain is KAGVTQTPRYLIKTRGQQVTLSCSPISGHRSVSWYQQTPGQGLQFLFEYFSETQRNKGNFPGRFSGRQFSNSRSEMNVSTLELGDSALYLCASSLGLGQGNEKLFFGSGTQLSVL.

This clonotype was observed a few times. The rearrangement joins TRBV7-9 to TRBJ1-4, with 12 bases lining up with TRBD1. V was clipped by 1 base and J by 9 bases; unmatched bases: 6. Germline V gene lookup returns CDR1 SEHNR and CDR2 FQNEAQ (reference sequence). The CDR3 has 16 amino acids. The CDR3 region is CASSLDTGTGGQKLFF. CDR3 coding DNA: TGTGCCAGCAGCTTAGACACCGGGACAGGGGGCCAAAAACTGTTTTTT.

The V and J genes are TRBV5-1 and TRBJ1-4; possibly TRBD1 for D (6 bases). Trimming pared 4 bases from V and 5 bases from J, leaving 12 bases between. CDR1 and CDR2 (germline): SGHRS, YFSETQ. CDR3 length equals 14 residues. CDR3 residues: CASSEGGTNEKLFF. Written as DNA, the CDR3 is TGCGCCAGCAGCGAGGGGGGGACGAATGAAAAACTGTTTTTT.

This clonotype was detected a few times. As DNA, the CDR3 is TGTGCCTGGACGGGTACTGGCTCCTACAATGAGCAGTTCTTC. Translation gives CAWTGTGSYNEQFF. The rearrangement links TRBV30 to TRBJ2-1; D not resolved. The CDR3 runs to 14 residues. The V end was cut by 4 bases, the J end by 0 bases, with 10 bases between. Germline CDR1 and CDR2: GTSNPN and SVGIG (reference sequence).

J is TRBJ2-1 and V is TRBV4-1; no reliable D call. Looked up from germline, CDR1 is MGHRA and CDR2 is YSYEKL. The CDR3 contains 14 residues. Trimming removed 2 bases from V and 2 bases from J, with 7 bases in between. The CDR3 nucleotides read TGCGCCAGCAGCCAACTCGCCCCCTACAATGAGCAGTTCTTC. Protein sequence: CASSQLAPYNEQFF.

The gene calls are TRBV27 and TRBJ2-3; D is uncertain. CDR1 is MNHEY, CDR2 SMNVEV, per germline (reference sequence). The CDR3 runs 15 residues. Trimming removed 5 bases from V and 2 bases from J, with 14 bases in between. DNA of the CDR3: TGTGCCAGCAGTACCCCAGGAAAACCCACAGATACGCAGTATTTT. Amino acids: CASSTPGKPTDTQYF.

The V gene is TRBV6-6, the J gene TRBJ2-7, with TRBD1 as a possible D gene (6 bases). This CDR3 is built from 13 residues. V gave up 7 bases and J gave up 1 base, with 11 bases separating them. Looked up from germline, CDR1 is MNHNY and CDR2 is SVGAGI (reference sequence). The CDR3 bases are TGTGCCAGCATAAACAGGGAGTCCTACGAGCAGTACTTC. This encodes CASINRESYEQYF.

The chain combines TRBV11-2 with TRBJ2-7, with 7 nucleotides matching TRBD2. The CDR3 sequence is 15 residues long. The ends lost 1 base at V and 5 bases at J; junction bases unmatched: 8. Germline V gene lookup returns CDR1 SGHAT and CDR2 FQNNGV. In DNA, the CDR3 is TGTGCCAGCAGCTTAGTCGTGGCTAGCGGAAACGAGCAGTACTTC. This sequence encodes CASSLVVASGNEQYF.

This clonotype was found a few times. The chain joins TRBV3-1 to TRBJ2-7; the D is unclear. Trimming removed 2 bases at V and 2 bases at J, with 7 bases between. Germline V gene lookup returns CDR1 LGHDT and CDR2 YNNKEL (reference sequence). There are 13 residues in the CDR3. The CDR3 nucleotides are TGTGCCAGCAGCCAACCCGAAGCCTACGAGCAGTACTTC. This encodes CASSQPEAYEQYF.

This clonotype was counted at least ten times. This chain connects TRBV25-1 to TRBJ1-2, with D possibly TRBD1 on 6 matching bases. The CDR3 has 15 residues. Trimming left V 4 bases short and J 4 bases short, with 16 bases between. Germline lookup yields CDR1 MGHDK and CDR2 SYGVNS. CDR3 DNA: TGTGCCAGCAGTGGAACCAGGGGAATAGCCTATGGCTACACCTTC. Protein sequence: CASSGTRGIAYGYTF.

This clonotype appeared many times. The chain has TRBV10-3 and TRBJ2-5; 12 bases agree with TRBD2. Germline V gene data show CDR1 as ENHRY and CDR2 as SYGVKD. Losses at the gene ends were 10 bases for V and 5 bases for J; bases not matched to a gene: 8. The CDR3 spans 14 residues. CDR3 in amino acids: CATTPTSGSETQYF. The CDR3 DNA reads TGTGCCACCACCCCGACTAGCGGGAGTGAGACCCAGTACTTC.

This clonotype was counted between two and nine times. This chain joins TRBV6-2 or TRBV6-3 and TRBJ2-7, with D possibly matching TRBD2 (6 bases). CDR1 is MNHEY, CDR2 SVGEGT, per germline. V dropped 5 bases and J dropped 0 bases, with 11 bases sitting between them. The CDR3 spans 14 residues. CDR3 in amino acids: CASSLEGRSYEQYF. For the CDR3, the DNA is TGTGCCAGCAGTCTGGAGGGACGCTCCTACGAGCAGTACTTC.

The chain has TRBV5-6 and TRBJ1-1; TRBD1 is a possible D gene (6 bases). In germline, CDR1 is SGHDT, CDR2 YYEEEE. The CDR3 has 15 amino acids. Trimming left V 4 bases short and J 2 bases short, with 15 bases between. CDR3: CASSPYDRTNTEAFF. As DNA, the CDR3 is TGTGCCAGCAGCCCCTACGACAGGACAAACACTGAAGCTTTCTTT.

The V and J genes are TRBV19 and TRBJ2-1; 7 nucleotides agree with TRBD2. Germline loops: CDR1 LNHDA, CDR2 SQIVND (reference sequence). This CDR3 has 13 amino acids. V lost 8 bases and J lost 6; bases outside the gene matches: 7. The CDR3 DNA sequence: TGTGCCAGTTTTGGCGGGAGTATCAATGAGCAGTTCTTC. Residues: CASFGGSINEQFF.

This clonotype was counted a few times. The V and J genes are TRBV6-1 and TRBJ2-1; D gene unclear. CDR1 and CDR2 from the germline V gene are MNHNS and SASEGT. This CDR3 spans 15 amino acids. Trimming left V 7 bases short and J 4 bases short, with 17 bases between. CDR3 coding DNA: TGTGCCAGCACTGGTGGGGTCCCAGTATACAATGAGCAGTTCTTC. It translates to CASTGGVPVYNEQFF.

V usage is TRBV3-1 and J usage is TRBJ1-2; maybe TRBD1 (5 bases). From germline, CDR1 is LGHDT and CDR2 YNNKEL (reference sequence). CDR3 length: 13 amino acids. V lost 5 bases, J lost 4 bases, and 11 bases lay in between. This CDR3 is CASSSRDLYGYTF. Here the CDR3 DNA reads TGTGCCAGCAGCTCCCGGGACCTCTATGGCTACACCTTC.

This clonotype turned up a few times. The chain has TRBV6-1 and TRBJ1-5, with TRBD1 matching 8 bases. The CDR3 has 13 amino acids. V lost 8 bases to trimming and J lost 2 bases; unmatched junction nucleotides: 2. Germline-derived CDR1 and CDR2 are MNHNS and SASEGT. CDR3 sequence reads: CASATGGNQPQHF. In nucleotides, the CDR3 is TGTGCCAGCGCGACAGGGGGCAATCAGCCCCAGCATTTT.

This clonotype occurred a few times. This chain uses TRBV6-5 with TRBJ2-2; no clear D. CDR1 is MNHEY, CDR2 SVGAGI, per germline. CDR3 length: 15 residues. The V and J ends lost 0 bases and 6 bases respectively, with 11 bases between them. The CDR3 sequence: CASSYSGWTSGELFF. CDR3 coding DNA: TGTGCCAGCAGTTACTCTGGGTGGACCTCCGGGGAGCTGTTTTTT.

The J gene is TRBJ2-3, the V gene TRBV10-1; D not resolved. This CDR3 spans 12 amino acids. The V end lost 4 bases, the J end lost 9 bases, and 11 bases lay between the germline ends. Germline CDR1 WNHNN, CDR2 SYGVQD (reference sequence). CDR3 in DNA: TGCGCCAGCAGTGCCTCCTTCTCGACGCAGTATTTT. Protein product: CASSASFSTQYF.

A remark on this clonotype: An end of the junction does not agree with germline; a read error may underlie this. The chain recombines TRBV3-1 with TRBJ2-1, with 14 bases identical to TRBD2. Germline loops: CDR1 LGHDT, CDR2 YNNKEL (reference sequence). This CDR3 comprises 18 residues. The CDR3 nucleotides are TGTGCCTGCAGCAAAGGCCTGACTAGCGGGAGGGCCTACAATGAGCAGTTCTTC. It yields the protein CACSKGLTSGRAYNEQFF.

The CDR3 bases are TGTGCCAGCATTAAACGGGCCGGGGAGCTGTTTTTT. Encoded protein: CASIKRAGELFF. The rearrangement uses TRBV12-3 or TRBV12-4 and TRBJ2-2; no clear D gene. V dropped 7 bases and J dropped 6 bases, with 9 bases sitting between them. The CDR3 totals 12 residues.

Remarks on this clonotype: This may be a read error: a much more frequent sequence differs by one nucleotide. The chain has TRBV7-8 and TRBJ1-5; D is perhaps TRBD1 (6 bases). This CDR3 contains 13 residues. CDR1 SGHVS and CDR2 FQNEAQ come from the germline V gene. V dropped 1 base and J dropped 5 bases, with 6 bases sitting between them. The CDR3: CASSLGQDQPQHF. The CDR3 DNA reads as TGTGCCAGCAGCTTAGGACAGGATCAGCCCCAGCATTTT.

This clonotype was recorded a few times. The chain joins TRBV25-1 to TRBJ2-4; 12 positions agree with TRBD1. In germline, CDR1 is MGHDK, CDR2 SYGVNS. This CDR3 has 16 residues. V lost 4 bases to trimming and J lost 3 bases; unmatched junction nucleotides: 4. CDR3 sequence reads: CASSGGTGGGKNIQYF. CDR3 bases: TGTGCCAGCAGTGGGGGGACAGGGGGCGGCAAAAACATTCAGTACTTC.

The sample holds a few counts of this clonotype. The chain recombines TRBV7-9 with TRBJ2-1; 8 bases map to TRBD1. V shed 8 bases and J 8 bases; nucleotides not matched to a gene: 11. The CDR3 length is 14 residues. Germline V gene data show CDR1 as SEHNR and CDR2 as FQNEAQ (reference sequence). The CDR3 is CASGGQGDQHEQFF. DNA for the CDR3: TGTGCCAGCGGCGGACAGGGAGATCAGCATGAGCAGTTCTTC.